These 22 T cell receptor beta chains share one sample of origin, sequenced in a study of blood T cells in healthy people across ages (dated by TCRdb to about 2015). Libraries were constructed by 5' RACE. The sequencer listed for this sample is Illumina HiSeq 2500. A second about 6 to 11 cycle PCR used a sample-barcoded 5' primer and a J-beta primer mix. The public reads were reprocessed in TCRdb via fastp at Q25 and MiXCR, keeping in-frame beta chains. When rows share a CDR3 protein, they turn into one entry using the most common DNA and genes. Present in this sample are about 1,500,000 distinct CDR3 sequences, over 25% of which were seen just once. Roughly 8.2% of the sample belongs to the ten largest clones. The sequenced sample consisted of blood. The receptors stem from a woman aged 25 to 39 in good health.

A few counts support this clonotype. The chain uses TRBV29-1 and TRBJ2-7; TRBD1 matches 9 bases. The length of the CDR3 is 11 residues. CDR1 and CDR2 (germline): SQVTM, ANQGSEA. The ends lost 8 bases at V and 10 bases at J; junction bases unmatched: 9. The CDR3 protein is CSLRQGDTQYF. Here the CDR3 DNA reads TGCAGCCTCAGACAGGGGGACACCCAGTACTTC.

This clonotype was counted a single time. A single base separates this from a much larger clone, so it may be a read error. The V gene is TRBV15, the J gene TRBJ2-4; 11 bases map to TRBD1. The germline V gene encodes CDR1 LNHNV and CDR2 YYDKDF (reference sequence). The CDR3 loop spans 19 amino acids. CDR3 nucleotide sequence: TGTACCACCAGCAGAGGCGTCGGGACAGGGGGAACAGCCAAAAACATTCAGTACTTC. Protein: CTTSRGVGTGGTAKNIQYF.

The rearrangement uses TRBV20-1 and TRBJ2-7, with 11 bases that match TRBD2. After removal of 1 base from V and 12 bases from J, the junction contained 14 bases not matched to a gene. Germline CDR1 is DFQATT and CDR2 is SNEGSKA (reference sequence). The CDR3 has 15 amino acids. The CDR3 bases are TGCAGTGCTAGAGGTAGCGGGAGGGCCCAAGAGACCCGGTACTTC. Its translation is CSARGSGRAQETRYF.

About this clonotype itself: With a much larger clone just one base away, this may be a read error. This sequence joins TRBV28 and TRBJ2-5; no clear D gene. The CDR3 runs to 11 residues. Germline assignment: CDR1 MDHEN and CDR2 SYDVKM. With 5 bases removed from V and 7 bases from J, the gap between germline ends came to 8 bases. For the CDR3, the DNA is TGTGCCAGCAGTCCCTGGGGGACCCAGTACTTC. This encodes CASSPWGTQYF.

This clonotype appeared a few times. This chain's CDR3 is CASSLRPRITYEQYF. CDR3 sequence (DNA): TGTGCCAGCAGCCTCCGTCCCCGGATTACCTACGAGCAGTACTTC. This chain links TRBV7-2 with TRBJ2-7; D is uncertain. CDR3 length: 15 residues. The germline V gene has CDR1 SGHTA and CDR2 FQGNSA. The V gene lost 5 bases and the J gene lost 2 bases, with 16 bases spanning the gap.

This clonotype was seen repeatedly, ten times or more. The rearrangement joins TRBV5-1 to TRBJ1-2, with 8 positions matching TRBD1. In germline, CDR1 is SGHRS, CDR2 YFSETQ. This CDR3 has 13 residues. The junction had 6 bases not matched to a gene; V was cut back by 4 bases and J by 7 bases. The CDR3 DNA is TGCGCCAGCAGCGTAGCCACAGGGGGTGGCTACACCTTC. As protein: CASSVATGGGYTF.

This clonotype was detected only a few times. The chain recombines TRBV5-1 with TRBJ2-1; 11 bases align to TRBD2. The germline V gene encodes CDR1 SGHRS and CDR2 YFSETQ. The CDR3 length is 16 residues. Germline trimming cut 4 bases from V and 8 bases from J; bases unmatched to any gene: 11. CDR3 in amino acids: CASSGTGTSGWDEQFF. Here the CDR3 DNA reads TGCGCCAGCAGCGGAACCGGGACTAGCGGATGGGATGAGCAGTTCTTC.

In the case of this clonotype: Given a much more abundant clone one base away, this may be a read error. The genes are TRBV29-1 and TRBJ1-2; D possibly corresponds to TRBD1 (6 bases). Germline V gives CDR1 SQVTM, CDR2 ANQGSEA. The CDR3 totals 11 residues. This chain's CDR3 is CSVGGADGCTF. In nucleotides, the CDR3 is TGCAGCGTTGGGGGGGCAGATGGCTGCACCTTC.

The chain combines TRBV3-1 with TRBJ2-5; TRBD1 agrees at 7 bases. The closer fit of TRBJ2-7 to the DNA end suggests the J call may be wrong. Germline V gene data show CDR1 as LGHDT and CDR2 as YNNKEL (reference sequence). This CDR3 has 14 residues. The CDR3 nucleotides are TGTGCCAGCAGCCTTAACAGGGGAAATGGCGAGCAGTACTTC. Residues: CASSLNRGNGEQYF.

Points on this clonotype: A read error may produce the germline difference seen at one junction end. The CDR3 bases are TGTACCAGCAGCTTAACGGCTAGCGTAGTCTACAATGAGCAGTTCTTC. Translation gives CTSSLTASVVYNEQFF. The chain combines TRBV7-3 with TRBJ2-1, with D maybe TRBD2 (6 bases). Germline values: CDR1 SGHTA, CDR2 FQGTGA. This CDR3 region has 16 residues. Full variable domain (rest looked up from reference TRBV7-3 and TRBJ2-1): GAGVSQTPSNKVTEKGKYVELRCDPISGHTALYWYRQSLGQGPEFLIYFQGTGAADDSGLPNDRFFAVRPEGSVSTLKIQRTERGDSAVYLCTSSLTASVVYNEQFFGPGTRLTVL.

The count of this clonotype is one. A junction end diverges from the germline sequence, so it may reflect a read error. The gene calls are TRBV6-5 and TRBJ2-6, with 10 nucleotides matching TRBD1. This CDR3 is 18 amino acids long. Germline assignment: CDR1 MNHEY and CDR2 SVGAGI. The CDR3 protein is CASSSPDRGNQRANVRTF. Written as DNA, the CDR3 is TGTGCCAGCAGTTCCCCGGACAGGGGGAATCAGAGGGCCAACGTCCGGACTTTC.

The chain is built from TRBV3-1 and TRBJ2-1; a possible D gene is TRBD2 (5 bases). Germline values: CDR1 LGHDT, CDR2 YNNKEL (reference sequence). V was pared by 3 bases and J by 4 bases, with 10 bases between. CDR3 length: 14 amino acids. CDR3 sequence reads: CASSHDYAYNEQFF. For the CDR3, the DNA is TGTGCCAGCAGCCACGACTACGCGTACAATGAGCAGTTCTTC.

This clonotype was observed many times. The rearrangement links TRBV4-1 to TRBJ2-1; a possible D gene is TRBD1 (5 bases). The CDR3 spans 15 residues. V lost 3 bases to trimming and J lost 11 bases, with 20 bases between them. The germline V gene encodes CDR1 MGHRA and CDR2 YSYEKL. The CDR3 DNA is TGCGCCAGCAGCCAGGGAAGCCGATTAGGGGATAAGCAGTTCTTC. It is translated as CASSQGSRLGDKQFF.

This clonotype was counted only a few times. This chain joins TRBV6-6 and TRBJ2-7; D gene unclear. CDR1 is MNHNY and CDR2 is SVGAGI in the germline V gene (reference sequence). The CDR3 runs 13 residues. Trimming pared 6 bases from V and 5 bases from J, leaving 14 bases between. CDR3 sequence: CASRDVGLDEQYF. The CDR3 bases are TGTGCCAGCAGGGACGTTGGGCTCGACGAGCAGTACTTC.

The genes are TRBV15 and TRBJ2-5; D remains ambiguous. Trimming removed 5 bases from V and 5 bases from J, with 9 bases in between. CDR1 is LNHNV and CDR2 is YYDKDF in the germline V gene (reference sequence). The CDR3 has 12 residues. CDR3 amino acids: CATSPHRETQYF. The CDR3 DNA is TGTGCCACCAGCCCACACCGGGAGACCCAGTACTTC. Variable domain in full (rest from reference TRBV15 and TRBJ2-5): DAMVIQNPRYQVTQFGKPVTLSCSQTLNHNVMYWYQQKSSQAPKLLFHYYDKDFNNEADTPDNFQSRRPNTSFCFLDIRSPGLGDTAMYLCATSPHRETQYFGPGTRLLVL.

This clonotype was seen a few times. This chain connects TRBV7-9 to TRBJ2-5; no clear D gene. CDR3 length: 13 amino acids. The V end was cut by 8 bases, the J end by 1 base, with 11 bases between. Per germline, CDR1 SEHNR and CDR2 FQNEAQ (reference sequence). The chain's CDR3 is CASGYEVQETQYF. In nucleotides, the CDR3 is TGTGCCAGCGGTTACGAGGTCCAAGAGACCCAGTACTTC.

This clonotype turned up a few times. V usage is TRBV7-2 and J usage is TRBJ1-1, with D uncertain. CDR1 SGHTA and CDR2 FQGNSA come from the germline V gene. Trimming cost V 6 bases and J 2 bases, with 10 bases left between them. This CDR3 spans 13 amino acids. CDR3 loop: CASRSRRNTEAFF. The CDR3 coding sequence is TGTGCCAGCAGGTCTCGCAGAAACACTGAAGCTTTCTTT.

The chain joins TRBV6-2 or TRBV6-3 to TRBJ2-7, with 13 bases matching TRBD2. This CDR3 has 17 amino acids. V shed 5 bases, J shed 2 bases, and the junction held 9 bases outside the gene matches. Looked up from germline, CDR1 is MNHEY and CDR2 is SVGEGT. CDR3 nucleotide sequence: TGTGCCAGCAGTGGACCGGGGACTAGCGGGGCCACCTACGAGCAGTACTTC. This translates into CASSGPGTSGATYEQYF.

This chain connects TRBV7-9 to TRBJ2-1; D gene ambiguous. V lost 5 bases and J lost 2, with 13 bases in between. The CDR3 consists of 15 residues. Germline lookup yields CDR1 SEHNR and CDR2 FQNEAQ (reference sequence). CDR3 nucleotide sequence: TGTGCCAGCAGCCCTGGAGAGAGCCCCTACAATGAGCAGTTCTTC. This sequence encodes CASSPGESPYNEQFF.

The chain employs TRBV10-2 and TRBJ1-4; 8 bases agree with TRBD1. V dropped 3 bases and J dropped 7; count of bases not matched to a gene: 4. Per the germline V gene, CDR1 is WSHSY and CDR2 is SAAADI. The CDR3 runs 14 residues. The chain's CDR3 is CASSEEGTGEKLFF. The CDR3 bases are TGCGCCAGCAGTGAAGAGGGGACAGGTGAAAAACTGTTTTTT.

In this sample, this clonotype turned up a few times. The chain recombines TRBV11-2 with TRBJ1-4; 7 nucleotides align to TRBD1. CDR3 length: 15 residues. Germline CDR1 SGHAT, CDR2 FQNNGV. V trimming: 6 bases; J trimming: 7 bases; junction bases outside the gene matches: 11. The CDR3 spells CASSLFETGSEKLFF. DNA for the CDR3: TGTGCCAGCAGTTTGTTTGAGACAGGGAGTGAAAAACTGTTTTTT.

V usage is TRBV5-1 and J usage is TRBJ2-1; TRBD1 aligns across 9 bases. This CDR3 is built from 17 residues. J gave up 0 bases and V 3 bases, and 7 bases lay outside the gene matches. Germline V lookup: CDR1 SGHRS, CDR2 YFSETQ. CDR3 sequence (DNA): TGCGCCAGCAGCTCGGACAGGGGTCTGAGCTCCTACAATGAGCAGTTCTTC. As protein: CASSSDRGLSSYNEQFF. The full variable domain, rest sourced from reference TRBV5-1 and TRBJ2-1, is KAGVTQTPRYLIKTRGQQVTLSCSPISGHRSVSWYQQTPGQGLQFLFEYFSETQRNKGNFPGRFSGRQFSNSRSEMNVSTLELGDSALYLCASSSDRGLSSYNEQFFGPGTRLTVL.